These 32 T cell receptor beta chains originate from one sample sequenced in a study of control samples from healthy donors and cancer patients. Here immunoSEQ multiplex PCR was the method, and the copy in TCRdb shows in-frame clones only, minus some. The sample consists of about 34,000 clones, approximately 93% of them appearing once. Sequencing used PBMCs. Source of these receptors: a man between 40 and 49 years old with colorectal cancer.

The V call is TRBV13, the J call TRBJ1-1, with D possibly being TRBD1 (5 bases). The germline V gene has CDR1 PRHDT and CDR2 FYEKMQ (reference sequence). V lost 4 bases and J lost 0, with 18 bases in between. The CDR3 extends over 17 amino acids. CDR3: CASSSQGSRSMNTEAFF. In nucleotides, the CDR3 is TGTGCCAGCAGCTCGCAGGGATCCAGGAGCATGAACACTGAAGCTTTCTTT. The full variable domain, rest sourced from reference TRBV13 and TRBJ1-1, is AAGVIQSPRHLIKEKRETATLKCYPIPRHDTVYWYQQGPGQDPQFLISFYEKMQSDKGSIPDRFSAQQFSDYHSELNMSSLELGDSALYFCASSSQGSRSMNTEAFFGQGTRLTVV.

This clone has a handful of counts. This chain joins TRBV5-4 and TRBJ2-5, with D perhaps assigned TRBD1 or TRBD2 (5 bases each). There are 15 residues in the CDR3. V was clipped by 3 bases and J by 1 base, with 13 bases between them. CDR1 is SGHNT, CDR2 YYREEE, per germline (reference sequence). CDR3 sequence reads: CASSSIGTGQETQYF. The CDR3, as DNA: TGTGCCAGCAGCTCAATAGGGACCGGCCAAGAGACCCAGTACTTC.

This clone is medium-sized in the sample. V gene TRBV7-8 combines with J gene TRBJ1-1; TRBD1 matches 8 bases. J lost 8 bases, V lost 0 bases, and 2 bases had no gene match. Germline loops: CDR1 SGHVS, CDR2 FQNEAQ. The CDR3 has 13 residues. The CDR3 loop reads CASSLAGDREAFF. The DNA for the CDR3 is TGTGCCAGCAGCTTAGCTGGGGACAGGGAAGCTTTCTTT.

This CDR3 reads CASSQGVGNSPLHF. CDR3 DNA sequence: TGTGCCAGCAGCCAAGGTGTGGGGAATTCACCCCTCCACTTT. The chain has TRBV3-1 (or the pseudogene TRBV3-2) and TRBJ1-6; the D is unclear. The CDR3 is 14 residues long. V was pared by 1 base and J by 7 bases, with 8 bases between. CDR1 and CDR2 (germline): LGHDT, YNNKEL (reference sequence).

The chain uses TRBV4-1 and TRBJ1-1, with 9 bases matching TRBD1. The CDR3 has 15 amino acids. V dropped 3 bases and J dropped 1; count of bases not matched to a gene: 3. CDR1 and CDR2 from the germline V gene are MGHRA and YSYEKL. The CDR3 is CASSHRTGANTEAFF. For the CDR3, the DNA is TGCGCCAGCAGCCATAGGACAGGGGCGAACACTGAAGCTTTCTTT.

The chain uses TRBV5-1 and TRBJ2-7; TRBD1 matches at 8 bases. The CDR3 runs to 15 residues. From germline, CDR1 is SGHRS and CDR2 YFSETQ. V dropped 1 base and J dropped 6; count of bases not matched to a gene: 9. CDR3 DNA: TGCGCCAGCAGCTTGACAGGGCAGGGGGCCCTCGAGCAGTACTTC. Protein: CASSLTGQGALEQYF.

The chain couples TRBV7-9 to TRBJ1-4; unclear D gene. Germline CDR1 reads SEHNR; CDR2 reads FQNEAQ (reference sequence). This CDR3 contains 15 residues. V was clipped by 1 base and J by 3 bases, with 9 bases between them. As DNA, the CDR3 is TGTGCCAGCAGCTTAGAAGCGTTGTCTAATGAAAAACTGTTTTTT. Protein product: CASSLEALSNEKLFF.

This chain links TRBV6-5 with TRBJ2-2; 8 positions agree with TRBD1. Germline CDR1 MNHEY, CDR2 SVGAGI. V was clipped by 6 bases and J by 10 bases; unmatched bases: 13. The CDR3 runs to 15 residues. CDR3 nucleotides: TGTGCCAGCAGACCCCAAAAAACAGGGGGGATGGAGCTGTTTTTT. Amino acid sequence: CASRPQKTGGMELFF.

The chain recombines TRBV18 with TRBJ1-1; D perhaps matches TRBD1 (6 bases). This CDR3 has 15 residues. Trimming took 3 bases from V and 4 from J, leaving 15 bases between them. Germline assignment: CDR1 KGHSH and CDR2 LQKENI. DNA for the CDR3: TGTGCCAGCTCACCCCCGAAGGGGGTTGGCACTGAAGCTTTCTTT. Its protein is CASSPPKGVGTEAFF.

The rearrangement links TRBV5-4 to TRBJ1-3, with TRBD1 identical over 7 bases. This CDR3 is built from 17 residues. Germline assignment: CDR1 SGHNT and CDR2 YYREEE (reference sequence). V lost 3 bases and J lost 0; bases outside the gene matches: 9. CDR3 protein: CASSWKTGYDSGNTIYF. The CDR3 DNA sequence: TGTGCCAGCAGCTGGAAGACAGGGTACGACTCTGGAAACACCATATATTTT. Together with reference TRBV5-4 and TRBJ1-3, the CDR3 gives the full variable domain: ETGVTQSPTHLIKTRGQQVTLRCSSQSGHNTVSWYQQALGQGPQFIFQYYREEENGRGNFPPRFSGLQFPNYSSELNVNALELDDSALYLCASSWKTGYDSGNTIYFGEGSWLTVV.

The CDR3 loop is CASSWSNEKLFF. In DNA form, the CDR3 reads TGTGCCAGCAGTTGGTCAAATGAAAAACTGTTTTTT. The gene calls are TRBV6-6 and TRBJ1-4; D is uncertain. The V gene lost 4 bases and the J gene lost 5 bases, with 5 bases spanning the gap. Per the germline V gene, CDR1 is MNHNY and CDR2 is SVGAGI (reference sequence). This CDR3 has 12 amino acids.

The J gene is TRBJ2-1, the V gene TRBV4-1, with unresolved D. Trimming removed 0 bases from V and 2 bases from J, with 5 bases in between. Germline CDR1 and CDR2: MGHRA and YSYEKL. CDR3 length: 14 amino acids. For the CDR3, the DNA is TGCGCCAGCAGCCAAGATATAGCCTACAATGAGCAGTTCTTC. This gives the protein CASSQDIAYNEQFF.

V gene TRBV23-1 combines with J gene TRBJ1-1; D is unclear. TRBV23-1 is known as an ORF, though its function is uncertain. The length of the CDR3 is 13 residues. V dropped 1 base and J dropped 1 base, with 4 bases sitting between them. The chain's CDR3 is CASSQLENTEAFF. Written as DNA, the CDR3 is TGCGCCAGCAGTCAATTGGAGAACACTGAAGCTTTCTTT.

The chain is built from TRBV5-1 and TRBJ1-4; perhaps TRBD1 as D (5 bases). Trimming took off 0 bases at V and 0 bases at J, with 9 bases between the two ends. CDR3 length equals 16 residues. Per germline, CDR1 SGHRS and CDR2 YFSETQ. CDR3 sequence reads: CASSLGQLATNEKLFF. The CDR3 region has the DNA TGCGCCAGCAGCTTGGGACAGCTAGCAACTAATGAAAAACTGTTTTTT.

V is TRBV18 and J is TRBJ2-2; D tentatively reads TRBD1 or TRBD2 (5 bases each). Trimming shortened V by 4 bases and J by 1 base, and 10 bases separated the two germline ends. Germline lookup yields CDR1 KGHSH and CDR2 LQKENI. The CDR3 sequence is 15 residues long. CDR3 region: CASSLGRENTGELFF. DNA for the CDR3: TGTGCCAGCTCACTGGGACGGGAGAACACCGGGGAGCTGTTTTTT. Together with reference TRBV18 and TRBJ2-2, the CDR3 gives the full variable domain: NAGVMQNPRHLVRRRGQEARLRCSPMKGHSHVYWYRQLPEEGLKFMVYLQKENIIDESGMPKERFSAEFPKEGPSILRIQQVVRGDSAAYFCASSLGRENTGELFFGEGSRLTVL.

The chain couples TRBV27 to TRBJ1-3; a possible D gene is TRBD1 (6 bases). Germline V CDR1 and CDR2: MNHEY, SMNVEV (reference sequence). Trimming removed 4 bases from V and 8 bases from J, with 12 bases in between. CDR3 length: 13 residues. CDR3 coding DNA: TGTGCCAGCAGTTCCTACAGGGAAGACACCATATATTTT. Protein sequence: CASSSYREDTIYF.

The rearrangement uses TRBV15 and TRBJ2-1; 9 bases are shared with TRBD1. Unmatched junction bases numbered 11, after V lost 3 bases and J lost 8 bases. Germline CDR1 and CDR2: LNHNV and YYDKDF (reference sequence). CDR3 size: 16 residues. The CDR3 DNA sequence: TGTGCCACCAGCAGGGACAGGGGTCTAGTGGACCATGAGCAGTTCTTC. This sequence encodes CATSRDRGLVDHEQFF.

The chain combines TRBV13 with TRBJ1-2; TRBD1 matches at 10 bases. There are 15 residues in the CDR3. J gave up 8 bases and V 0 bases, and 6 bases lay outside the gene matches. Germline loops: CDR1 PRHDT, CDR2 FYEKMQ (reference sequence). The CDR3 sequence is CASSLGTGGVEGYTF. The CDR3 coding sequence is TGTGCCAGCAGCTTAGGGACAGGGGGCGTAGAGGGCTACACCTTC.

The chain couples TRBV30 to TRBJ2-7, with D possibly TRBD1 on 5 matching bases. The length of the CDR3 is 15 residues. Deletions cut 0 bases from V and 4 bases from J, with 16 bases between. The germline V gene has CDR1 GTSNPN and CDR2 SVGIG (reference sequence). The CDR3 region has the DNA TGTGCCTGGAGTGTAGTTGGGGCAGGGATGTACGAGCAGTACTTC. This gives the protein CAWSVVGAGMYEQYF.

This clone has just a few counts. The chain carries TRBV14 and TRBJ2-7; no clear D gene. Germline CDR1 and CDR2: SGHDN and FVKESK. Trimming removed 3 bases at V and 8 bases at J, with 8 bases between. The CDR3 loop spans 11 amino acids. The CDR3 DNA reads TGTGCCAGCAGCCATTCTACGCAGCAGTACTTC. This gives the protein CASSHSTQQYF.

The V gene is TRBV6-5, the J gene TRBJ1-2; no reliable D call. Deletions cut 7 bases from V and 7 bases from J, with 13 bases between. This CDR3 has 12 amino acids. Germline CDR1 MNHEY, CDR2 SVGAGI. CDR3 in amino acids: CASIATWGGYTF. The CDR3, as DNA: TGTGCCAGCATTGCGACCTGGGGTGGCTACACCTTC.

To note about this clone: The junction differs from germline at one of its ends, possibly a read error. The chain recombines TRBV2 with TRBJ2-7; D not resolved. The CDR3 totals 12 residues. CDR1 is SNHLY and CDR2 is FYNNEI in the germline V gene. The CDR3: CASSDSLYKQYF. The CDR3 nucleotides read TGTGCCAGCAGTGACAGCCTCTACAAGCAGTACTTC.

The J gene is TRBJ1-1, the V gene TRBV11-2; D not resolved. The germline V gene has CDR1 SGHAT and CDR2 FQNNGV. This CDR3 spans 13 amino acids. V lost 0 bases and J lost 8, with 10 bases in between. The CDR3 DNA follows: TGTGCCAGCAGCTTAGAACTGTATCTAGAAGCTTTCTTT. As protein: CASSLELYLEAFF.

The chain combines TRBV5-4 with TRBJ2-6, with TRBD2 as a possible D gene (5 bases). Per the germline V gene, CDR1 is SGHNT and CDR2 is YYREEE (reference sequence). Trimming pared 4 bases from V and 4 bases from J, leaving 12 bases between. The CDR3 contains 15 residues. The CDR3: CASSLPGSGANVLTF. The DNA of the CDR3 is TGTGCCAGCAGCCTCCCGGGGAGCGGGGCCAACGTCCTGACTTTC.

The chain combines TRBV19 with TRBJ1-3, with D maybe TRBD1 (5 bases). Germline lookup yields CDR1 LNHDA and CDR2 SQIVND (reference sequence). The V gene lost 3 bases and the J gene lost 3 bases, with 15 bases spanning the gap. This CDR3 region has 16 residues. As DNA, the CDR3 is TGTGCCAGTAGTATGGGCCCAGGGTACTATGGAAACACCATATATTTT. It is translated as CASSMGPGYYGNTIYF.

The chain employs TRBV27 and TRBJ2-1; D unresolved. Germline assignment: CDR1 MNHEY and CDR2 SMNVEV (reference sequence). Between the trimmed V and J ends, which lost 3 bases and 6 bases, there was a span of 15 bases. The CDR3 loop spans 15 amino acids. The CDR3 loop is CASSLVYVGSNEQFF. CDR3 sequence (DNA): TGTGCCAGCAGTTTGGTTTACGTTGGAAGCAATGAGCAGTTCTTC.

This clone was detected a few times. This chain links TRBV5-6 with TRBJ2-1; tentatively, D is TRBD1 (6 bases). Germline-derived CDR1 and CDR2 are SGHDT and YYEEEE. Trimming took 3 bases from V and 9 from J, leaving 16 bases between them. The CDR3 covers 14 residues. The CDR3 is CASSSDTGLGEQFF. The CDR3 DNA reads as TGTGCCAGCAGCTCCGACACAGGGTTAGGTGAGCAGTTCTTC.

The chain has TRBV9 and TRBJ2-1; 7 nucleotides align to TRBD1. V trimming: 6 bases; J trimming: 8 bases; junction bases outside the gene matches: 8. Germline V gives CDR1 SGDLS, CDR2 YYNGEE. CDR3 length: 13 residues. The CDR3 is CASTRQGSDEQFF. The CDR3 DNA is TGTGCCAGCACCAGACAGGGCTCCGATGAGCAGTTCTTC.

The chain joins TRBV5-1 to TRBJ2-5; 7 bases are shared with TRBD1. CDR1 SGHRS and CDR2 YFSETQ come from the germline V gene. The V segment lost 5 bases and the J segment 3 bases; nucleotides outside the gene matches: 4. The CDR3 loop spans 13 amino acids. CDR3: CASSYTGEETQYF. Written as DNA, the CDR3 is TGCGCCAGCAGTTATACAGGGGAAGAGACCCAGTACTTC.

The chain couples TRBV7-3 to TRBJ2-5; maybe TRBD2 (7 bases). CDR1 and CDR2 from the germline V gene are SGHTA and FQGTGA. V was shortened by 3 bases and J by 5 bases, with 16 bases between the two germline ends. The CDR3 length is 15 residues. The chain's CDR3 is CASSLSRGAWETQYF. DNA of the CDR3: TGTGCCAGCAGCTTGTCCCGGGGGGCTTGGGAGACCCAGTACTTC. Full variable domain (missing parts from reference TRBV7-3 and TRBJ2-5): GAGVSQTPSNKVTEKGKYVELRCDPISGHTALYWYRQSLGQGPEFLIYFQGTGAADDSGLPNDRFFAVRPEGSVSTLKIQRTERGDSAVYLCASSLSRGAWETQYFGPGTRLLVL.

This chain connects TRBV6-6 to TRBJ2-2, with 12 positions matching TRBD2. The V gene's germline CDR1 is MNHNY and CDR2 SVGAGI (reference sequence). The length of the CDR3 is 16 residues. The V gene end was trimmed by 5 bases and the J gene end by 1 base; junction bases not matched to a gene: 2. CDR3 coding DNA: TGTGCCAGCAGTCTAGCGGGGGGGAGGAACACCGGGGAGCTGTTTTTT. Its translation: CASSLAGGRNTGELFF.

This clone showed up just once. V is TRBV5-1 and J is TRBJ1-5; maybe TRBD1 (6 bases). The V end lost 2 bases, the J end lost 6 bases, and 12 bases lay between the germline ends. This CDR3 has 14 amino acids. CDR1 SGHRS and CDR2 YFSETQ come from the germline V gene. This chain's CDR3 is CASSFSGGGQPQHF. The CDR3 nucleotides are TGCGCCAGCAGCTTTTCGGGGGGCGGTCAGCCCCAGCATTTT.